This entry concerns a single T cell receptor (beta chain). Its antigen is unidentified. At one end, the junction sequence differs from germline, possibly due to a read error. The germline gives CDR1 SSHAT, CDR2 FNYEAQ (reference sequence). The CDR3 totals 14 residues. PCR amplification relied on 60 Vbeta primers (plus 13 Jbeta primers). Method: immunoSEQ multiplex PCR; TCRdb's copy keeps in-frame clones and lacks some. The sample lists more than 150,000 clones, around 72% seen once, with over 2.5% in the top ten. The source of the sample is a study of cytomegalovirus exposure and HLA in healthy donors. General observations from the study: An analysis was carried out later, and it reportedly showed fewer N-insertions in an Asian-associated ancestry cluster than the approximately 700-donor mean. The study designated 150 to 200 TCR beta chains cytomegalovirus-associated. Owing to their indistinguishability, certain V segments, notably TRBV6-2 and TRBV6-3, were excluded. In vitro assays verified that a few CMV-associated chains recognized CMV antigens specifically.

The sequencing input was PBMCs. This clonotype originated in a woman aged 45-65 years in good health and CMV-seropositive. V is TRBV7-7 and J is TRBJ2-7, with TRBD1 matching over 8 bases. The CDR3 coding sequence is TGTGCTAGCAGCCGCAGACAGGGGACCTACGAGCAGTACTTC. This sequence encodes CASSRRQGTYEQYF.